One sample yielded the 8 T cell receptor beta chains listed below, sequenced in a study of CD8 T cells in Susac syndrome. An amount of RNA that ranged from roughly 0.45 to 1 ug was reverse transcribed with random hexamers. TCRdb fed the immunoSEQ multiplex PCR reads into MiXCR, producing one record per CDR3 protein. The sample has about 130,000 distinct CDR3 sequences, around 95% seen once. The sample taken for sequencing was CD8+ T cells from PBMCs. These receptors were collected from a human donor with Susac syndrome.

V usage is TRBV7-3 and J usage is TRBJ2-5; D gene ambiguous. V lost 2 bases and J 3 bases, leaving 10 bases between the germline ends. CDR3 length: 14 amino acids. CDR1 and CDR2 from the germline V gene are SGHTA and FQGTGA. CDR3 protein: CASSLSVEEETQYF. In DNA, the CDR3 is TGTGCCAGCAGCTTATCTGTGGAAGAAGAGACCCAGTACTTC.

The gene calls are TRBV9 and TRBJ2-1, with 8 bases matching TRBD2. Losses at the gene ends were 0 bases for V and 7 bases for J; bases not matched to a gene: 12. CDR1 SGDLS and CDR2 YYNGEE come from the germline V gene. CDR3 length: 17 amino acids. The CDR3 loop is CASSVEGTGGPVNEQFF. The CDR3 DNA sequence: TGTGCCAGCAGCGTAGAAGGGACGGGAGGGCCAGTGAATGAGCAGTTCTTC. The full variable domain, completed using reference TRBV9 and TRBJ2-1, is DSGVTQTPKHLITATGQRVTLRCSPRSGDLSVYWYQQSLDQGLQFLIQYYNGEERAKGNILERFSAQQFPDLHSELNLSSLELGDSALYFCASSVEGTGGPVNEQFFGPGTRLTVL.

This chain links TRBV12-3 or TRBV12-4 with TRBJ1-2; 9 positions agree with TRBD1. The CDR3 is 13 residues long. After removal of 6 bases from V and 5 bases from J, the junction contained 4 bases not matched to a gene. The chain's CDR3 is CASRGDRVYGYTF. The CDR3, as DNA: TGTGCCAGCAGGGGGGACAGGGTGTATGGCTACACCTTC.

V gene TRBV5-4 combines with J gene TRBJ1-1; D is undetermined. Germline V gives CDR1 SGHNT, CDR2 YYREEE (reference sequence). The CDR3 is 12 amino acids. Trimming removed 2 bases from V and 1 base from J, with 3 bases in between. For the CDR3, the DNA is TGTGCCAGCAGCTTCGGGAACACTGAAGCTTTCTTT. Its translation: CASSFGNTEAFF.

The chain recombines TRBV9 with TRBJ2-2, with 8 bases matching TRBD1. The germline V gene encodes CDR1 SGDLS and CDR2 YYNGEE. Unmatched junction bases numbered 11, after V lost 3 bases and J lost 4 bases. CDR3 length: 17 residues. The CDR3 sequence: CASSALGTGFSTGELFF. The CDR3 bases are TGTGCCAGCAGCGCTTTGGGGACAGGTTTTTCCACCGGGGAGCTGTTTTTT.

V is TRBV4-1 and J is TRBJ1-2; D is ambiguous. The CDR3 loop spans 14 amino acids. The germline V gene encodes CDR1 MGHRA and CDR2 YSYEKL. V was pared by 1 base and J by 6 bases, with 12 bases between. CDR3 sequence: CASSQGRDRNGYTF. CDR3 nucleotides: TGCGCCAGCAGCCAAGGGAGGGATAGGAATGGCTACACCTTC.

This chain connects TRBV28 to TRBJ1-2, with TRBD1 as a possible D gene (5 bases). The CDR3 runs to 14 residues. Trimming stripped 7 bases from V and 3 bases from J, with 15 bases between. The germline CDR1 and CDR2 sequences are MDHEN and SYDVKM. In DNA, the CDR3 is TGTGCCAGCACCGACACAGGCGGATACTATGGCTACACCTTC. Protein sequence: CASTDTGGYYGYTF.

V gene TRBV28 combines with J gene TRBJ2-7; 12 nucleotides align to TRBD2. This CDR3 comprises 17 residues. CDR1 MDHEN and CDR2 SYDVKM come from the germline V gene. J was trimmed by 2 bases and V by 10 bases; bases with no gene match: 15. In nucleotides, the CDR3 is TGTGCCATCGGTCGAGGACTAGCGGGACCCCGGACCTACGAGCAGTACTTC. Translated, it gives CAIGRGLAGPRTYEQYF.